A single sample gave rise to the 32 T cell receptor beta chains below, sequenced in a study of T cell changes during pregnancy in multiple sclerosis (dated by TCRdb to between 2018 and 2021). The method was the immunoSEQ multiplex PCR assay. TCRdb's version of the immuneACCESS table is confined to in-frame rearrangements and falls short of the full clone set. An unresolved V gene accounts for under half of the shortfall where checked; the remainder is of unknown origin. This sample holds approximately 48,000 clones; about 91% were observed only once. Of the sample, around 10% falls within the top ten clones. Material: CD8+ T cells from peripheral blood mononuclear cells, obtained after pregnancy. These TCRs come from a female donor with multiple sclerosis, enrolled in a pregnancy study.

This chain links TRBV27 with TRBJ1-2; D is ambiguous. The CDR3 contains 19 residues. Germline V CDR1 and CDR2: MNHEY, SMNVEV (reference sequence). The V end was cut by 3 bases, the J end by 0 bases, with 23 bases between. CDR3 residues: CASSFNGPGSLKANYGYTF. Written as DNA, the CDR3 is TGTGCCAGCAGTTTTAATGGCCCCGGGAGCCTGAAAGCTAACTATGGCTACACCTTC.

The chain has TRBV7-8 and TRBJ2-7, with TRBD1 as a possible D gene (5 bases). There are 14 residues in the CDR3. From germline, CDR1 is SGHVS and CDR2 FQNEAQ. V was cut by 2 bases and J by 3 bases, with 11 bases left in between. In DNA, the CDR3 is TGTGCCAGCAGCTTACCAGGGATGGGCTACGAGCAGTACTTC. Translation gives CASSLPGMGYEQYF.

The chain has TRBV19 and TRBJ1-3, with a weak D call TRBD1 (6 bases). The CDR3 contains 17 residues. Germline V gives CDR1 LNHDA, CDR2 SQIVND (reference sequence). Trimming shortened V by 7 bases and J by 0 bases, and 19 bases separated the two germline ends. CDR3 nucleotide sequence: TGTGCCAGTAAACCGGCCGGGGGGGCCATCTCTGGAAACACCATATATTTT. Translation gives CASKPAGGAISGNTIYF.

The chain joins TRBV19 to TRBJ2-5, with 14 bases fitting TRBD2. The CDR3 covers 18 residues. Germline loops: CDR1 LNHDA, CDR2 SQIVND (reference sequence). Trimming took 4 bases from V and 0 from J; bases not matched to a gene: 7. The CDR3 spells CASSTRLAGGWYQETQYF. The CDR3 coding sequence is TGTGCCAGTAGTACCCGACTAGCGGGGGGGTGGTACCAAGAGACCCAGTACTTC.

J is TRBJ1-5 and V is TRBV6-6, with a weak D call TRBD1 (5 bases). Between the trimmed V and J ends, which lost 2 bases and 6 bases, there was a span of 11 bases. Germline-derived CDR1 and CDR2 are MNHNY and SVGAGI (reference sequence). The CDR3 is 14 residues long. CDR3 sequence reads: CASSYRWQGQPQHF. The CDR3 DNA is TGTGCCAGCAGTTACCGTTGGCAGGGTCAGCCCCAGCATTTT.

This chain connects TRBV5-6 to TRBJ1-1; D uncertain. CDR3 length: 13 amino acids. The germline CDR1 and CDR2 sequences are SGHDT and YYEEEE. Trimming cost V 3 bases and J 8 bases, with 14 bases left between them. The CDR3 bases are TGTGCCAGCAGCTCCCTTGACACAGTCGAAGCTTTCTTT. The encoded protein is CASSSLDTVEAFF.

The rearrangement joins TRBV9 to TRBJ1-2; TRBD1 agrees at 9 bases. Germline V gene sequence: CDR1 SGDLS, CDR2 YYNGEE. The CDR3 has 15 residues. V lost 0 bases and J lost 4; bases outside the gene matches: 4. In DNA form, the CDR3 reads TGTGCCAGCAGCGTAGAGCGGGGACAGGGCTATGGCTACACCTTC. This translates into CASSVERGQGYGYTF.

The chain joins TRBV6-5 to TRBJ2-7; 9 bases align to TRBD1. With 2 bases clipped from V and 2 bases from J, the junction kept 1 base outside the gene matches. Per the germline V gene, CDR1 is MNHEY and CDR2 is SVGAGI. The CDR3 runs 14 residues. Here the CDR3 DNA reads TGTGCCAGCAGTTACGGGACAGGGACCTACGAGCAGTACTTC. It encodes CASSYGTGTYEQYF.

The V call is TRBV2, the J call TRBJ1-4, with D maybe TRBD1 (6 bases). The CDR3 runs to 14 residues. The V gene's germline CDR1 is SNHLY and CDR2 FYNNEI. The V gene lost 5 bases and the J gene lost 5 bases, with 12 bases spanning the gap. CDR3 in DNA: TGTGCCAGCAGTCTGGACAGCCAAAATGAAAAACTGTTTTTT. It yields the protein CASSLDSQNEKLFF.

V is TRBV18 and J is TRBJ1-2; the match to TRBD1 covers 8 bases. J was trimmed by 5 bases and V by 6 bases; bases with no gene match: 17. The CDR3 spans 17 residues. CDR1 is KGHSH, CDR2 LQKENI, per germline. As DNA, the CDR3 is TGTGCCAGCTCGCCTTATACAGGGGGGGCGCGAAGATATGGCTACACCTTC. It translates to CASSPYTGGARRYGYTF.

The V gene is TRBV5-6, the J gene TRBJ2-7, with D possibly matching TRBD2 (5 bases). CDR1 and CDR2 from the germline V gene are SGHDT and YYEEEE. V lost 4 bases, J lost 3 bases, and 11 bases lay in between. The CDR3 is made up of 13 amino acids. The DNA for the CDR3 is TGTGCCAGCAGCCCGGACGGGAACTACGAGCAGTACTTC. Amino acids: CASSPDGNYEQYF.

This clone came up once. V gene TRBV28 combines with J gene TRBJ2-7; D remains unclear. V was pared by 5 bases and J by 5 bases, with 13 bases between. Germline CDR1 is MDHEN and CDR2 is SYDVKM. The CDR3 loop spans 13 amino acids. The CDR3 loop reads CASSPLGMDEQYF. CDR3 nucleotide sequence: TGTGCCAGCAGTCCACTGGGCATGGACGAGCAGTACTTC.

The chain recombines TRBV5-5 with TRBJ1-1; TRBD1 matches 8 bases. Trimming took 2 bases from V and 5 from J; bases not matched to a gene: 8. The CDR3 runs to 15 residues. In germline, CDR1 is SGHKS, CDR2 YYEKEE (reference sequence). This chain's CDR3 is CASSFPGGVQTEAFF. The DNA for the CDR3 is TGTGCCAGCAGCTTTCCAGGGGGCGTTCAAACTGAAGCTTTCTTT.

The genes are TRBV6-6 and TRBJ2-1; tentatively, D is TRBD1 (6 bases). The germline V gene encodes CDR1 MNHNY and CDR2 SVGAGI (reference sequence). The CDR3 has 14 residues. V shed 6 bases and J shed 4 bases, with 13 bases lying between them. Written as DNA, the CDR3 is TGTGCCAGCAGGACAGGCGGTTCGTACAATGAGCAGTTCTTC. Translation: CASRTGGSYNEQFF.

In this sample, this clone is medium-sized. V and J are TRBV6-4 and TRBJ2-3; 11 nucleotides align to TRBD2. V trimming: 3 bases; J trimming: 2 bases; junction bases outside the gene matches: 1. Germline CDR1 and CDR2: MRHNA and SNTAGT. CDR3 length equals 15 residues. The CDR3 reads CASSDSGGATDTQYF. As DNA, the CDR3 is TGTGCCAGCAGTGATAGCGGGGGGGCCACAGATACGCAGTATTTT.

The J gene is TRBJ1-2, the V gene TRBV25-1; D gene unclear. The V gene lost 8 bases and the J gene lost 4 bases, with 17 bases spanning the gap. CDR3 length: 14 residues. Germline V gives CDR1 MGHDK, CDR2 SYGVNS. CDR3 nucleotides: TGTGCCAGCTTCGGAGACGGCGATTTCTATGGCTACACCTTC. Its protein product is CASFGDGDFYGYTF.

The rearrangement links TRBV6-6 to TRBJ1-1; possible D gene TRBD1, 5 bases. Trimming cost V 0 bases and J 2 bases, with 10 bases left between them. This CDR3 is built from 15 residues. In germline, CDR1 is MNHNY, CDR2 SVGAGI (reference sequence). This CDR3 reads CASSYSRTLNTEAFF. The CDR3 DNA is TGTGCCAGCAGTTACTCCAGGACACTCAACACTGAAGCTTTCTTT.

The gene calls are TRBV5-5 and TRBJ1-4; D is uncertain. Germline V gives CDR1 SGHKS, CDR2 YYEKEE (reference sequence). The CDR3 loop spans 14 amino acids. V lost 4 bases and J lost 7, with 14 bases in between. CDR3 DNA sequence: TGTGCCAGCAGCCCCGTGGGCAGTCCTGAAAAACTGTTTTTT. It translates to CASSPVGSPEKLFF. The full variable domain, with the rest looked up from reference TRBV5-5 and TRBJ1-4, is DAGVTQSPTHLIKTRGQQVTLRCSPISGHKSVSWYQQVLGQGPQFIFQYYEKEERGRGNFPDRFSARQFPNYSSELNVNALLLGDSALYLCASSPVGSPEKLFFGSGTQLSVL.

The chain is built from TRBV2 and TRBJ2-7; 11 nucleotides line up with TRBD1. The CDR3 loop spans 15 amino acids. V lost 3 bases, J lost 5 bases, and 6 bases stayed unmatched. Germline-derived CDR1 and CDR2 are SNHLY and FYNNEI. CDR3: CASSERTGGYDEQYF. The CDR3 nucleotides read TGTGCCAGCAGTGAGAGGACAGGGGGCTATGACGAGCAGTACTTC.

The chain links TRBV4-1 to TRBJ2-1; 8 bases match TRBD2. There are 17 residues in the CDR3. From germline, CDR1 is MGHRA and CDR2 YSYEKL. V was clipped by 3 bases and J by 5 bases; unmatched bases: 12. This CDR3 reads CASSQEDGLASDNEQFF. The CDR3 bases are TGCGCCAGCAGCCAGGAAGACGGACTAGCAAGCGACAATGAGCAGTTCTTC.

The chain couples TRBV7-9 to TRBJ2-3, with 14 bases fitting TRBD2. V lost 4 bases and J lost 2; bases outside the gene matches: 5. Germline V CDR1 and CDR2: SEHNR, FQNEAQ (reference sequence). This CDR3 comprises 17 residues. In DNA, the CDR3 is TGTGCCAGCAGCTACCGGACTAGCGGGGGGTCCACAGATACGCAGTATTTT. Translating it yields CASSYRTSGGSTDTQYF.

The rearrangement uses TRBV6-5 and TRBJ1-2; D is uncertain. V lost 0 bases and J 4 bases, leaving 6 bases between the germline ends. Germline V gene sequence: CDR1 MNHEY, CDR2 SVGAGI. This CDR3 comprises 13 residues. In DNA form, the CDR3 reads TGTGCCAGCAGTTACTCCCAGTCCTATGGCTACACCTTC. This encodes CASSYSQSYGYTF.

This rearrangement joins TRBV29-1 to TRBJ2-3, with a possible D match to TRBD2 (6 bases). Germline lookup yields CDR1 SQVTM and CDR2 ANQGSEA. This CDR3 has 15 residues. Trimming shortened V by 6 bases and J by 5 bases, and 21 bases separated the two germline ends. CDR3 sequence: CSVFRSSATQDTQYF. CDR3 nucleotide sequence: TGCAGCGTCTTCCGGTCTAGCGCAACCCAAGATACGCAGTATTTT.

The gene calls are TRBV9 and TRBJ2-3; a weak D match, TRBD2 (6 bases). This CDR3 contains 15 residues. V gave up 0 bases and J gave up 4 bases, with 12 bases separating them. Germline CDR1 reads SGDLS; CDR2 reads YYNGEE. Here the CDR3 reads CASSVDGRAADTQYF. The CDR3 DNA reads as TGTGCCAGCAGCGTAGACGGGAGAGCGGCAGATACGCAGTATTTT. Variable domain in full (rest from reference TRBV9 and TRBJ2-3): DSGVTQTPKHLITATGQRVTLRCSPRSGDLSVYWYQQSLDQGLQFLIQYYNGEERAKGNILERFSAQQFPDLHSELNLSSLELGDSALYFCASSVDGRAADTQYFGPGTRLTVL.

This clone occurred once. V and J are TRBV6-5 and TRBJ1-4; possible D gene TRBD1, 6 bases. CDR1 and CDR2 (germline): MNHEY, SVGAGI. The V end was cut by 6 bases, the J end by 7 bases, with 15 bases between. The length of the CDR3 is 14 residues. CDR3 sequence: CASSHGGGGEKLFF. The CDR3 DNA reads TGTGCCAGCAGCCACGGGGGGGGCGGTGAAAAACTGTTTTTT.

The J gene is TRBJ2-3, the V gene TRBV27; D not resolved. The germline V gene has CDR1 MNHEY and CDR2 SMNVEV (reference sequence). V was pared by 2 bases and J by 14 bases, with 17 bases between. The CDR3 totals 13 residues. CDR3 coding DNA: TGTGCCAGCAGTTTAAACCTGCCAGGTCGGCCGTATTTT. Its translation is CASSLNLPGRPYF.

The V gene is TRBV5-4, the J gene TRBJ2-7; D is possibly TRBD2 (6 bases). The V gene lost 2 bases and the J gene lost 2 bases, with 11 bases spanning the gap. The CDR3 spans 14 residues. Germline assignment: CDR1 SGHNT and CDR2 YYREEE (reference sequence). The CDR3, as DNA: TGTGCCAGCAGCTTTTCTAGCGTCACCTACGAGCAGTACTTC. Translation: CASSFSSVTYEQYF.

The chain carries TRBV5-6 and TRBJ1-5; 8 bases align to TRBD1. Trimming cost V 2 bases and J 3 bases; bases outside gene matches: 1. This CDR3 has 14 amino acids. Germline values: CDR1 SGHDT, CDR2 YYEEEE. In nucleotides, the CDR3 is TGTGCCAGCAGCTTCCAGGGGGCCAATCAGCCCCAGCATTTT. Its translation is CASSFQGANQPQHF.

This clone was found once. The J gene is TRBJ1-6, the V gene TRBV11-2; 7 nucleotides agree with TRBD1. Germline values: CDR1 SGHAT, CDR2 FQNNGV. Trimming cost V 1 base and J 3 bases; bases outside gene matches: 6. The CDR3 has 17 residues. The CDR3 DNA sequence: TGTGCCAGCAGCTTAGGTACCACAGGGGTCTATAATTCACCCCTCCACTTT. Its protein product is CASSLGTTGVYNSPLHF.

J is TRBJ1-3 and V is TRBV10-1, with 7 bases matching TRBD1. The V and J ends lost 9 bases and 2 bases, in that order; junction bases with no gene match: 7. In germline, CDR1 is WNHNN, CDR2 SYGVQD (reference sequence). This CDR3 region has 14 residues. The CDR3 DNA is TGCGCCAGAGACACTAGGGGGCCTGGAAACACCATATATTTT. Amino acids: CARDTRGPGNTIYF.

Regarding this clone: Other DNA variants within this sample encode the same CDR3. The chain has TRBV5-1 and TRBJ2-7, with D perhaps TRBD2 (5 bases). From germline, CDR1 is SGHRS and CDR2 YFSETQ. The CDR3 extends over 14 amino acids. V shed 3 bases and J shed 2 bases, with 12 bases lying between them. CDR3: CASSSGTGTYEQYF. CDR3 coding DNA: TGCGCCAGCAGCTCGGGAACCGGGACCTACGAGCAGTACTTC.

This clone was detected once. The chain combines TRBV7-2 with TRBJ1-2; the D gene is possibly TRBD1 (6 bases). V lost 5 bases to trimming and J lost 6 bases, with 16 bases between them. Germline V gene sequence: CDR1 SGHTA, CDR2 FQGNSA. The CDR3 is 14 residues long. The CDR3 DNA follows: TGTGCCAGCAGCCCCCCGGAGGGGGGGGATGGCTACACCTTC. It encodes CASSPPEGGDGYTF.